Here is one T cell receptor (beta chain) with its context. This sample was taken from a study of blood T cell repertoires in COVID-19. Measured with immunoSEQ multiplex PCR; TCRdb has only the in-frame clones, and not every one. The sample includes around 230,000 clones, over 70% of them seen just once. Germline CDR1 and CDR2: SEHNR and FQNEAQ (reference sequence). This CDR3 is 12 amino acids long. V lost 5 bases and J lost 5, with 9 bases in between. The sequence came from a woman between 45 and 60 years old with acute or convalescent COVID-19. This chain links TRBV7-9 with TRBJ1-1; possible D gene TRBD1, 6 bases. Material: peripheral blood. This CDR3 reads CASSRRGTEAFF. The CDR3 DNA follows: TGTGCCAGCAGCAGAAGGGGGACTGAAGCTTTCTTT.